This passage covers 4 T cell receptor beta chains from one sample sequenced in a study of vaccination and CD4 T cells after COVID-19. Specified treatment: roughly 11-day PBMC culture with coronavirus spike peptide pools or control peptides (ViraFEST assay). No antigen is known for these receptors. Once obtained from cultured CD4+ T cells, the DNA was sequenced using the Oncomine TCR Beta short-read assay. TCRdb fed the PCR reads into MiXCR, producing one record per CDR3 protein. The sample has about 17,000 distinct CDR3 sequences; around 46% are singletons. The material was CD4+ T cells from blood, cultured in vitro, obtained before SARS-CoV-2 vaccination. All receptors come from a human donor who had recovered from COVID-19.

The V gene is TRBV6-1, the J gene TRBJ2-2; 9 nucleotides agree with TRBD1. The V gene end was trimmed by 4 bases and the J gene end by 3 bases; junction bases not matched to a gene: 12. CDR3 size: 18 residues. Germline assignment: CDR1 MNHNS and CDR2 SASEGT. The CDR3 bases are TGTGCCAGCAGTGCACTGCCCCCGGGACAGGGATACACCGGGGAGCTGTTTTTT. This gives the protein CASSALPPGQGYTGELFF.

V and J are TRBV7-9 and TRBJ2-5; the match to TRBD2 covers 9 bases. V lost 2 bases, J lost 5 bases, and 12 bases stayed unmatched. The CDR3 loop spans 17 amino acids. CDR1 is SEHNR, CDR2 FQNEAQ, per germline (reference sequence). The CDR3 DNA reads TGTGCCAGCAGCTTAACGGCGGGGGGGCTGGCGTGGGAGACCCAGTACTTC. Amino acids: CASSLTAGGLAWETQYF.

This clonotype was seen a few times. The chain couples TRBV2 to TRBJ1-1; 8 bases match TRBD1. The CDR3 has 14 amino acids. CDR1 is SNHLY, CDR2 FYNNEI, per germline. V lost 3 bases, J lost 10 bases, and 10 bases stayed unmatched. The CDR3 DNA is TGTGCCAGCAGTGAGCAGGGGGCTTCACGTGTAGCTTTCTTT. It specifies CASSEQGASRVAFF.

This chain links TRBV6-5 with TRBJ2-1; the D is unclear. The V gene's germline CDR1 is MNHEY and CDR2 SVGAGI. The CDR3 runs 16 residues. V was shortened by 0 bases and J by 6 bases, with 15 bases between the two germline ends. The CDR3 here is CASSYSPPGRFNEQFF. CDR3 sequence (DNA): TGTGCCAGCAGTTACTCACCACCCGGACGGTTCAATGAGCAGTTCTTC.